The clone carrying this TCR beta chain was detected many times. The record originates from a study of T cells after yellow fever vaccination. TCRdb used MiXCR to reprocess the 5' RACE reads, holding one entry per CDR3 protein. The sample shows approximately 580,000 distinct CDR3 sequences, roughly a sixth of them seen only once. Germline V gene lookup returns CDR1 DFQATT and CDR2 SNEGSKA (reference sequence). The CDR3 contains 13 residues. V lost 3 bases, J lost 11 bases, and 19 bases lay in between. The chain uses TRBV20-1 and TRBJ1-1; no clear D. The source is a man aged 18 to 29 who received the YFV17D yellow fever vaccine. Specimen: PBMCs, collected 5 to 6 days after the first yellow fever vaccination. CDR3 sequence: CSASRPDQTSAFF. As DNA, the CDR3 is TGCAGTGCTAGTCGTCCAGACCAGACGTCGGCTTTCTTT.